This T cell receptor beta chain appears in the sequencing data of a study of T-cell reconstitution after alpha-beta-depleted transplantation in children. Notes on the study in general: Day-60 TCRbeta diversity that was high in some patients was derived from surviving recipient T cells and thymic progenitors. Several hundred graft clones that had expanded were reportedly the source of alpha-beta T cells about two months after transplant. T-cell numbers and diversity one year post-transplant derived largely from freshly generated T cells.

Trimming took 0 bases from V and 0 from J; bases not matched to a gene: 5. Germline V gene sequence: CDR1 DFQATT, CDR2 SNEGSKA (reference sequence). The CDR3 sequence is 16 residues long. The table lists this clonotype with a few counts. The antigen is unknown. Unique molecular identifiers featured in how the TCRbeta library was prepared. TCRdb independently ran MiXCR on the PCR reads; one entry per CDR3 protein. The sample records about 830,000 distinct CDR3 sequences, 16% being singletons. Here the sequenced sample was PBMCs, mostly from graft donor cells, taken 360 days after TCRalphabeta/CD19-depleted stem cell transplant. This receptor was identified in a male patient between 10 and 17 years old who had a stem cell transplant for acute lymphoblastic leukemia, so the T cells may come from the graft donor. This chain links TRBV20-1 with TRBJ2-1; TRBD2 matches at 7 bases. The CDR3 loop is CSARDWAGDSYNEQFF. In DNA form, the CDR3 reads TGCAGTGCTAGAGATTGGGCGGGAGACTCCTACAATGAGCAGTTCTTC.